This TCR beta chain was observed in a study of CD8+CD57+ T cells in acquired aplastic anemia. V was shortened by 3 bases and J by 11 bases, with 18 bases between the two germline ends. CDR3 length equals 14 residues. Germline loops: CDR1 SSHAT, CDR2 FNYEAQ (reference sequence). The TCR beta profiling, which covered VDJ combination and CDR3 sequence, was carried out using genomic DNA as the template. TCRdb reanalysed the reads using MiXCR and keeps one entry per CDR3 protein. This sample has 100,000 to 150,000 distinct CDR3 sequences; roughly 50% occur once, and the top ten carry 2% to 3%. Sequenced material: sorted CD4+, CD8+, or CD8+CD57+ T cells (not recorded which) from PBMCs. J is TRBJ2-3 and V is TRBV7-7; no reliable D call. This clonotype was obtained from a human donor in good health, serving as a control. Written as DNA, the CDR3 is TGTGCCAGCAGCTTCGGACCGGCCTACAATGTGCAGTATTTT. Translation: CASSFGPAYNVQYF.